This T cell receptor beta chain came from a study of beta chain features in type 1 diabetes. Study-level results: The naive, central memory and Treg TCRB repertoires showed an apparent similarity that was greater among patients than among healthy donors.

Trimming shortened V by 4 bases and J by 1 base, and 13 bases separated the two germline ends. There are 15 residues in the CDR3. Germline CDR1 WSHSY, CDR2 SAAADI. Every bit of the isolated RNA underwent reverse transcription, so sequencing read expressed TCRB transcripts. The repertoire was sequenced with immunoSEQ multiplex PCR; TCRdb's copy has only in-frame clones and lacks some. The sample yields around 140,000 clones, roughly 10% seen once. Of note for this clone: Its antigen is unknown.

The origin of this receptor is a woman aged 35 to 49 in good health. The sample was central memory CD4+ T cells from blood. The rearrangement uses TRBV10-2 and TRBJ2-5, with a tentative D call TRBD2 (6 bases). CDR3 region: CASSAVRGGQETQYF. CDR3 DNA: TGCGCCAGCAGTGCCGTACGGGGAGGCCAAGAGACCCAGTACTTC.